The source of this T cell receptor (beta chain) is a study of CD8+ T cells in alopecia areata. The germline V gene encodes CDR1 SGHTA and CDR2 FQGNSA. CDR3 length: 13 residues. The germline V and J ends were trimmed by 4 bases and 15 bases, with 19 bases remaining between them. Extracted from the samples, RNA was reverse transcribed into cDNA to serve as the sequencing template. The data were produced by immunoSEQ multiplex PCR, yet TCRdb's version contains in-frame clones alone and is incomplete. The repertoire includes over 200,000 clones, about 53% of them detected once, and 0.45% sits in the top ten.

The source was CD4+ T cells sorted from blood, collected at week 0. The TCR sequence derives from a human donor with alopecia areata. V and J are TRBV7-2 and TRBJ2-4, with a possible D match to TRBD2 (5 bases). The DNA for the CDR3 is TGTGCCAGCAGCTCCCCCCCTGGACTGAGGGCGTACTTC. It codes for CASSSPPGLRAYF. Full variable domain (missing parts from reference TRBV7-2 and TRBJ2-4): GAGVSQSPSNKVTEKGKDVELRCDPISGHTALYWYRQSLGQGLEFLIYFQGNSAPDKSGLPSDRFSAERTGGSVSTLTIQRTQQEDSAVYLCASSSPPGLRAYFGAGTRLSVL.